This T cell receptor (beta chain) was observed in a study of OX40 agonist ivuxolimab in advanced cancers. The overall study: The eligibility criteria allowed prior anti-PD-1, anti-PD-L1 or anti-CTLA-4 therapy, and 40% had some.

Produced via immunoSEQ multiplex PCR; TCRdb's table is partial and in-frame only. The sample includes about 22,000 clones, around four fifths seen only once; the top ten take under 35%. CDR3 length: 13 amino acids. From germline, CDR1 is SGHAT and CDR2 FQNNGV. The V gene lost 0 bases and the J gene lost 5 bases, with 5 bases spanning the gap. The sequence derives from an adult with an advanced solid tumor such as melanoma, head and neck, liver or kidney cancer. Source: CD4+ or CD8+ T cells sorted from blood, taken in a trial of the OX40 agonist ivuxolimab. The J gene is TRBJ1-5, the V gene TRBV11-2; no clear D. The CDR3: CASSLDGDQPQHF. In DNA, the CDR3 is TGTGCCAGCAGCTTAGACGGTGATCAGCCCCAGCATTTT.